One and the same sample provided the 16 T cell receptor beta chains below, sequenced in a study of cytomegalovirus exposure and HLA in healthy donors. 13 Jbeta primers and 60 Vbeta primers were used for the PCR. Some clones are missing from TCRdb's copy, which holds only in-frame ones; the method was immunoSEQ multiplex PCR. In the table there are around 80,000 clones, roughly 85% of which are singletons. Sequenced: PBMCs. These receptors were obtained from a female donor in good health and CMV-seronegative.

The chain employs TRBV7-9 and TRBJ2-5; 9 nucleotides align to TRBD2. CDR1 is SEHNR, CDR2 FQNEAQ, per germline (reference sequence). The J segment lost 1 base and the V segment lost 3 bases, leaving 9 bases of the junction unmatched. The CDR3 runs to 17 residues. CDR3 residues: CASSLGSSGAVQETQYF. The CDR3 nucleotides are TGTGCCAGCAGCTTGGGATCTAGCGGGGCGGTCCAAGAGACCCAGTACTTC.

The chain combines TRBV4-3 with TRBJ2-7; 8 bases are shared with TRBD1. CDR3 length equals 16 residues. J lost 1 base, V lost 0 bases, and 5 bases had no gene match. The V gene's germline CDR1 is LGHNA and CDR2 YSLEER. This chain's CDR3 is CASSQDRRTGSYEQYF. As DNA, the CDR3 is TGCGCCAGCAGCCAAGATCGTAGGACAGGGTCCTACGAGCAGTACTTC.

The chain has TRBV29-1 and TRBJ2-3; 12 bases agree with TRBD2. V was pared by 7 bases and J by 3 bases, with 5 bases of the junction left unmatched. The CDR3 has 14 residues. Looked up from germline, CDR1 is SQVTM and CDR2 is ANQGSEA. In DNA, the CDR3 is TGCAGCGCTAGCGGGGGGGAGCTTACAGATACGCAGTATTTT. It translates to CSASGGELTDTQYF.

The genes are TRBV14 and TRBJ2-5; 12 bases fit TRBD2. The trim removed 2 bases at V and 4 bases at J, leaving 2 bases unmatched. The CDR3 covers 15 residues. CDR1 SGHDN and CDR2 FVKESK come from the germline V gene. CDR3 coding DNA: TGTGCCAGCAGCCAACTAGCGGGAGGGGGAGAGACCCAGTACTTC. Translation gives CASSQLAGGGETQYF.

The V gene is TRBV5-6, the J gene TRBJ1-1, with D tentatively TRBD1 (6 bases). Germline loops: CDR1 SGHDT, CDR2 YYEEEE. This CDR3 spans 14 amino acids. The ends were cut back, 5 bases at V and 4 bases at J, with 15 bases in the middle. CDR3 amino acids: CASSSSTGITEAFF. CDR3 DNA sequence: TGTGCCAGCAGTTCCTCGACAGGAATCACTGAAGCTTTCTTT.

V usage is TRBV7-2 and J usage is TRBJ2-1; TRBD2 agrees at 8 bases. V dropped 4 bases and J dropped 0; count of bases not matched to a gene: 5. This CDR3 contains 16 residues. Germline lookup yields CDR1 SGHTA and CDR2 FQGNSA. This CDR3 reads CASSSASGGSYNEQFF. CDR3 DNA sequence: TGTGCCAGCAGCTCGGCAAGCGGGGGCTCCTACAATGAGCAGTTCTTC.

V is TRBV5-6 and J is TRBJ2-7; weak D call: TRBD1 (6 bases). V dropped 6 bases and J dropped 5 bases, with 15 bases sitting between them. The CDR3 runs to 13 residues. From germline, CDR1 is SGHDT and CDR2 YYEEEE. The CDR3 sequence is CASTPQGSNEQYF. The CDR3 DNA sequence: TGTGCCAGCACCCCACAGGGTTCGAACGAGCAGTACTTC.

Only one count was recorded for this clone. The chain employs TRBV5-1 and TRBJ1-2; 9 bases are a match to TRBD1. Germline-derived CDR1 and CDR2 are SGHRS and YFSETQ. The CDR3 is made up of 14 amino acids. The V segment lost 4 bases and the J segment 2 bases; nucleotides outside the gene matches: 3. The CDR3 reads CASSVDRGNYGYTF. The CDR3 nucleotides read TGCGCCAGCAGCGTGGACAGGGGCAACTATGGCTACACCTTC. Combining the CDR3 with reference TRBV5-1 and TRBJ1-2 gives the whole variable domain KAGVTQTPRYLIKTRGQQVTLSCSPISGHRSVSWYQQTPGQGLQFLFEYFSETQRNKGNFPGRFSGRQFSNSRSEMNVSTLELGDSALYLCASSVDRGNYGYTFGSGTRLTVV.

The chain joins TRBV28 to TRBJ1-2; 9 nucleotides align to TRBD1. Unmatched junction bases numbered 7, after V lost 10 bases and J lost 4 bases. The CDR3 spans 13 residues. The germline CDR1 and CDR2 sequences are MDHEN and SYDVKM. CDR3 sequence (DNA): TGTGCCACCCAACTACAGGGGGCCTATGGCTACACCTTC. It is translated as CATQLQGAYGYTF.

This clone was detected a few times. The J gene is TRBJ2-7, the V gene TRBV7-9, with 10 positions matching TRBD2. The V segment lost 5 bases and the J segment 2 bases; nucleotides outside the gene matches: 12. This CDR3 comprises 17 residues. CDR1 is SEHNR, CDR2 FQNEAQ, per germline (reference sequence). Here the CDR3 reads CASSPWLAGDSPYEQYF. The CDR3 nucleotides read TGTGCCAGCAGCCCTTGGCTAGCGGGGGACTCACCCTACGAGCAGTACTTC.

The rearrangement links TRBV6-1 to TRBJ1-1, with 7 bases that match TRBD1. This CDR3 region has 16 residues. Losses at the gene ends were 4 bases for V and 5 bases for J; bases not matched to a gene: 13. Germline V CDR1 and CDR2: MNHNS, SASEGT. The CDR3 loop reads CASSVGQAHWGTEAFF. CDR3 DNA: TGTGCCAGCAGTGTAGGACAGGCCCACTGGGGGACTGAAGCTTTCTTT.

The V call is TRBV5-1, the J call TRBJ1-6; D is perhaps TRBD1 (5 bases). Germline-derived CDR1 and CDR2 are SGHRS and YFSETQ. The CDR3 is made up of 15 amino acids. The germline V and J ends were trimmed by 0 bases and 9 bases, with 13 bases remaining between them. The CDR3 here is CASSLASGEGSPLHF. DNA for the CDR3: TGCGCCAGCAGCTTGGCATCGGGGGAGGGTTCACCCCTCCACTTT.

The chain uses TRBV11-2 and TRBJ2-3; TRBD2 is a possible D gene (6 bases). The CDR3 spans 14 residues. Trimming left V 4 bases short and J 2 bases short, with 10 bases between. CDR1 and CDR2 (germline): SGHAT, FQNNGV. The CDR3 DNA sequence: TGTGCCAGCAGCTCCCGACTAGTCACAGATACGCAGTATTTT. Residues: CASSSRLVTDTQYF. The variable domain in full, completed from reference TRBV11-2 and TRBJ2-3, reads EAGVAQSPRYKIIEKRQSVAFWCNPISGHATLYWYQQILGQGPKLLIQFQNNGVVDDSQLPKDRFSAERLKGVDSTLKIQPAKLEDSAVYLCASSSRLVTDTQYFGPGTRLTVL.

This clone was recorded once. The chain employs TRBV7-6 and TRBJ2-3, with 7 bases that match TRBD2. The V gene's germline CDR1 is SGHVS and CDR2 FNYEAQ. Trimming cost V 5 bases and J 3 bases; bases outside gene matches: 11. This CDR3 spans 16 amino acids. The CDR3 nucleotides are TGTGCCAGCAGCAATGGGGGGGACTACCTGACAGATACGCAGTATTTT. Translation: CASSNGGDYLTDTQYF.

The chain couples TRBV15 to TRBJ1-5; a weak D match, TRBD1 (5 bases). The CDR3 is made up of 19 amino acids. Germline-derived CDR1 and CDR2 are LNHNV and YYDKDF (reference sequence). V was clipped by 4 bases and J by 1 base, with 23 bases between them. The CDR3 reads CATSTPQGTPWASNQPQHF. DNA for the CDR3: TGTGCCACCAGCACACCCCAGGGAACGCCCTGGGCCAGCAATCAGCCCCAGCATTTT.

This sequence joins TRBV7-9 and TRBJ2-7; 8 bases map to TRBD1. From germline, CDR1 is SEHNR and CDR2 FQNEAQ (reference sequence). With V trimmed by 5 bases and J by 6 bases, 9 bases remained unmatched. This CDR3 is 14 amino acids long. CDR3: CASSRGTDRGEQYF. CDR3 coding DNA: TGTGCCAGCAGCCGAGGAACAGACAGGGGCGAGCAGTACTTC.